The TCR beta chain described here comes from a study of shared clonotypes between healthy human individuals. Study background: Donors were a couple of women and a few men aged 18 to 49.

As concerns this clone: Antigen: not known. This likely reflects a read error, since a far larger clone is one base away. Within the sample, other DNA sequences also encode this same CDR3.

Study-wide results and limits: How much donors shared clonotypes was expected to be affected by sequencing depth.

Assay used: immunoSEQ multiplex PCR; TCRdb lists only in-frame clones, some missing. The table records more than 400,000 clones, 81% of them present only once. The sequenced material came from PBMCs. This sequence originates from a middle-aged woman in good health. Some clones in this sample may be carry-over from other donors' samples.

The CDR3 DNA follows: TGTGCCAGCAGCCCCCCAGGGTTGGGAGAGTCCCAATACTTC. Protein product: CASSPPGLGESQYF. This chain uses TRBV7-2 with TRBJ2-5, with D tentatively TRBD1 or TRBD2 (5 bases each). CDR1 and CDR2 from the germline V gene are SGHTA and FQGNSA. The CDR3 is 14 residues long.